This TCR beta chain was documented in a study of control samples from healthy donors and cancer patients. TCRdb keeps only in-frame clones here, not all; method: immunoSEQ multiplex PCR. The table shows some 140,000 clones, with roughly 89% occurring only once. CDR3 length: 12 residues. The V end lost 2 bases, the J end lost 4 bases, and 8 bases lay between the germline ends. Germline V lookup: CDR1 GTSNPN, CDR2 SVGIG (reference sequence). The source of this sequence is a young man in good health. The chain uses TRBV30 and TRBJ1-2; no definite D call. The sequencing input was blood. CDR3 in amino acids: CAWSQGIYGYTF. The CDR3 bases are TGTGCCTGGAGTCAAGGGATCTATGGCTACACCTTC.